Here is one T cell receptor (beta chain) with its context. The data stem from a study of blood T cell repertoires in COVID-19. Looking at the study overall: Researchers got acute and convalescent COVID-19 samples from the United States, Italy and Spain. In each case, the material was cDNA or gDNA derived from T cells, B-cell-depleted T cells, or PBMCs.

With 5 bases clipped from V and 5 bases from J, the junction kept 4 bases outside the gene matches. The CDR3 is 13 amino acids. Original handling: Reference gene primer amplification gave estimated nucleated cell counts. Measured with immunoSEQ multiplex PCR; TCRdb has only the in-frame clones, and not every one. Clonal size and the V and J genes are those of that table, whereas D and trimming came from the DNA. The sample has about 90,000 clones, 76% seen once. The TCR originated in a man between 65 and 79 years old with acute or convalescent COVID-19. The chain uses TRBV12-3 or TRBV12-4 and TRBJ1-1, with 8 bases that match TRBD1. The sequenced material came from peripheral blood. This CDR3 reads CASSATGETEAFF. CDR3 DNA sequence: TGTGCCAGCAGTGCGACAGGGGAGACTGAAGCTTTCTTT.